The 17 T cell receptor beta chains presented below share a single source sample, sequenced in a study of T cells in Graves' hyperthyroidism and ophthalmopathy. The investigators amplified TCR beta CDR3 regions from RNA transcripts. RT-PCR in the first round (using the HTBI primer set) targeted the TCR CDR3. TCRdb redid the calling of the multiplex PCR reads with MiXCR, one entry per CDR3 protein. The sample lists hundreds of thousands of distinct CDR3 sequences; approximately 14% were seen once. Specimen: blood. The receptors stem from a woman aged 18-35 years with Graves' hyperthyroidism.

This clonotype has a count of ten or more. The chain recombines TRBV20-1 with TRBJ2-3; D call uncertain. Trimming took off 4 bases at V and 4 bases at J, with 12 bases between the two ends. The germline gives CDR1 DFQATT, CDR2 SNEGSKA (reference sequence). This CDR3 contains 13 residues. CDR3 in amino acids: CSATQTAADTQYF. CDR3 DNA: TGCAGTGCTACCCAGACCGCCGCAGATACGCAGTATTTT.

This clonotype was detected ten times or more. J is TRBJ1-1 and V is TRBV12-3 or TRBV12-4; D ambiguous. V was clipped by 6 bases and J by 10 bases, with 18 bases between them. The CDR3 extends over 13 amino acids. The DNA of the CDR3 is TGTGCCAGCAGCATGGCGGCCAGAGTTGCAGCTTTCTTT. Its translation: CASSMAARVAAFF.

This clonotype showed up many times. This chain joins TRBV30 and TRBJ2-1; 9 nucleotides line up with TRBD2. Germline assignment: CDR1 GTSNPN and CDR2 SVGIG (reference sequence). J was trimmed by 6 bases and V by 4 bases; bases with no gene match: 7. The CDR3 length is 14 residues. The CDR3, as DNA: TGTGCCTGGAATTTACTAGCGGGCCGCAATGAGCAGTTCTTC. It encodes CAWNLLAGRNEQFF.

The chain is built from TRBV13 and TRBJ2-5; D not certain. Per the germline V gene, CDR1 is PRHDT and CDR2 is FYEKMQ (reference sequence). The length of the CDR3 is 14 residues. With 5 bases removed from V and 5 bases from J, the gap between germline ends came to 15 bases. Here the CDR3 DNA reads TGTGCCAGCAGCGTCCGGGTCCTAATGGAGACCCAGTACTTC. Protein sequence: CASSVRVLMETQYF. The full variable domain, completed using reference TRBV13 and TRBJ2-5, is AAGVIQSPRHLIKEKRETATLKCYPIPRHDTVYWYQQGPGQDPQFLISFYEKMQSDKGSIPDRFSAQQFSDYHSELNMSSLELGDSALYFCASSVRVLMETQYFGPGTRLLVL.

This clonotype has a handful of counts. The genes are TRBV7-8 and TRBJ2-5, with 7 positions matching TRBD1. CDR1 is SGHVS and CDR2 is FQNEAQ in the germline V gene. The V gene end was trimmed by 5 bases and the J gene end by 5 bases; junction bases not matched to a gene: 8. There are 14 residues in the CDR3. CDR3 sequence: CASSPRGNSETQYF. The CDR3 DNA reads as TGTGCCAGCAGCCCCAGGGGGAATAGCGAGACCCAGTACTTC.

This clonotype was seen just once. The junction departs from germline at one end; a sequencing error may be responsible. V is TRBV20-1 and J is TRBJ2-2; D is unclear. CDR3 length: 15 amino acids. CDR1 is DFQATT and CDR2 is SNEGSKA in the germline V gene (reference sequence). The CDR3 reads CSVREDQANTGELFF. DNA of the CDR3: TGCAGTGTTAGAGAGGATCAGGCGAACACCGGGGAGCTGTTTTTT.

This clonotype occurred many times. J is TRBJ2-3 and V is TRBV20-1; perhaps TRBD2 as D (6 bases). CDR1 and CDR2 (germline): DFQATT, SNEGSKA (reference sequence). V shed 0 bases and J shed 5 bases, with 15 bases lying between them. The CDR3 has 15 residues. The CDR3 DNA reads TGCAGTGCTAGAGATCCCGGAGGGCCGGGAGATACGCAGTATTTT. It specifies CSARDPGGPGDTQYF.

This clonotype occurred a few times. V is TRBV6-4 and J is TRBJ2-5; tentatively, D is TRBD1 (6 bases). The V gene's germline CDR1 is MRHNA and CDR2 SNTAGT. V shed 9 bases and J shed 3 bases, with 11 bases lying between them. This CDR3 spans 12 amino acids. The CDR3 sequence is CARGDTKETQYF. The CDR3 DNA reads TGTGCCAGAGGGGACACAAAAGAGACCCAGTACTTC.

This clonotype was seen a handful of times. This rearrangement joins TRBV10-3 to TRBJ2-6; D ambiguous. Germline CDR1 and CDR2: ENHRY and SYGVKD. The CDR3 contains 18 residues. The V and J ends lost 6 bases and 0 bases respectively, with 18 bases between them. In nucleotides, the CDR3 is TGTGCCATCAGCCATACCTGGACGGTGAGCTCTGGGGCCAACGTCCTGACTTTC. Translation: CAISHTWTVSSGANVLTF.

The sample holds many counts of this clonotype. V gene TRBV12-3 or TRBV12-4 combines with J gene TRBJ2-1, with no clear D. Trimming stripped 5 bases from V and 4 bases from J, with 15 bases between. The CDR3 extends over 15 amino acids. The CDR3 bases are TGTGCCAGCAGTCCCCGGGTCCGGGTTTACAATGAGCAGTTCTTC. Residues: CASSPRVRVYNEQFF.

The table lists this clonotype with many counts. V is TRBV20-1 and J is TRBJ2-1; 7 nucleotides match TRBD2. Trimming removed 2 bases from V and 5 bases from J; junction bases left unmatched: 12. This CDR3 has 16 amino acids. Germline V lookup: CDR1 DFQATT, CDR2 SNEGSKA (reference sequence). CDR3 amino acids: CSARSHPGRINNEQFF. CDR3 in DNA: TGCAGTGCTAGAAGCCACCCCGGGAGGATCAACAATGAGCAGTTCTTC.

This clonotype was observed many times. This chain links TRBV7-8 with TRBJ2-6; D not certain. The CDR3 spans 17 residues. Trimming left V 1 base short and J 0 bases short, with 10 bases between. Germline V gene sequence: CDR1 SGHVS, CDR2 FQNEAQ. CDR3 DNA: TGTGCCAGCAGCTTAGGGTGGCTTCTCTCTGGGGCCAACGTCCTGACTTTC. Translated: CASSLGWLLSGANVLTF.

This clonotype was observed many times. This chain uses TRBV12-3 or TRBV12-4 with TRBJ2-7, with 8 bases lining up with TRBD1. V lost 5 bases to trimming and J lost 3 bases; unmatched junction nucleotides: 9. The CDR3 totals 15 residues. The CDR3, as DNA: TGTGCCAGCAGTCGAACGGACAGGGCTTTCTACGAGCAGTACTTC. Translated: CASSRTDRAFYEQYF.

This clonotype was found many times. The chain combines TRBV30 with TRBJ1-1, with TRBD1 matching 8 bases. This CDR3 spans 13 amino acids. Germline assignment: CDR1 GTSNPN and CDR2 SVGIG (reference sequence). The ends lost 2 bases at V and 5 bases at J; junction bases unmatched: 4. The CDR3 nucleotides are TGTGCCTGGAGTCGCAGACAGGGGACTGAAGCTTTCTTT. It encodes CAWSRRQGTEAFF. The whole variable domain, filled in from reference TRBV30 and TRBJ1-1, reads SQTIHQWPATLVQPVGSPLSLECTVEGTSNPNLYWYRQAAGRGLQLLFYSVGIGQISSEVPQNLSASRPQDRQFILSSKKLLLSDSGFYLCAWSRRQGTEAFFGQGTRLTVV.

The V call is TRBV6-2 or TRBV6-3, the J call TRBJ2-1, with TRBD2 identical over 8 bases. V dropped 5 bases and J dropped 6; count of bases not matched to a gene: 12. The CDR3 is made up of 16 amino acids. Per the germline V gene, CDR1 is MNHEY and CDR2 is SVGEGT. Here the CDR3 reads CASSVGLAGFFNEQFF. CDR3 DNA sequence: TGTGCCAGCAGTGTGGGGTTAGCGGGATTTTTCAATGAGCAGTTCTTC.

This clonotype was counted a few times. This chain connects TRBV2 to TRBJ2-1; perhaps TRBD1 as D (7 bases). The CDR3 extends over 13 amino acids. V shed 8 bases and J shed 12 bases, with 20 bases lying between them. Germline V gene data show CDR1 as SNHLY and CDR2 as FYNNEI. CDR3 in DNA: TGTGCCAGCGGGGGGACAGTTTATTTCCCGCAGTTCTTC. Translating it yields CASGGTVYFPQFF.

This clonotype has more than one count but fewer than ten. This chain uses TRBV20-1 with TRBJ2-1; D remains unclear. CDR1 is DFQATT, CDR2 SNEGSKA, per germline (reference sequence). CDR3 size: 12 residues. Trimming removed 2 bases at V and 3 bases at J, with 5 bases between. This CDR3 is CSARSHYNEQFF. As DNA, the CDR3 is TGCAGTGCTAGAAGTCACTACAATGAGCAGTTCTTC.